These 32 T cell receptor beta chains originate from one sample sequenced in a study of technical replicates of blood from a handful of donors. Clones were sequenced by immunoSEQ multiplex PCR, and TCRdb holds only the in-frame ones, with some missing. The table includes about 14,000 clones, 80% to 90% detected once. Sample: PBMCs. These receptors were taken from a human donor in good health.

The DNA of the CDR3 is TGTGCCAGCAGCGTGGCCCCCGGTAGCGGGAGAGGGGGTGAGCAGTTCTTC. Its translation: CASSVAPGSGRGGEQFF. The genes are TRBV9 and TRBJ2-1; 9 positions match TRBD2. This CDR3 is built from 17 residues. The ends lost 2 bases at V and 9 bases at J; junction bases unmatched: 15. CDR1 and CDR2 from the germline V gene are SGDLS and YYNGEE.

This clone was detected only once. This chain uses TRBV4-2 with TRBJ2-3, with 10 bases aligning to TRBD2. J gave up 0 bases and V 0 bases, and 9 bases lay outside the gene matches. Germline V gene data show CDR1 as LGHNA and CDR2 as YNFKEQ. The CDR3 extends over 19 amino acids. The CDR3 DNA follows: TGTGCCAGCAGCCAAGAAGGCGCTAGCGGGAGAGCCAGCACAGATACGCAGTATTTT. It codes for CASSQEGASGRASTDTQYF.

The chain links TRBV7-9 to TRBJ1-2; possibly TRBD1 for D (5 bases). CDR3 size: 10 residues. Germline V gene sequence: CDR1 SEHNR, CDR2 FQNEAQ (reference sequence). V was shortened by 11 bases and J by 8 bases, with 12 bases between the two germline ends. In DNA form, the CDR3 reads TGTGCCGCCCAGGGCGCAGGCTACACCTTC. Translated: CAAQGAGYTF.

The rearrangement links TRBV4-2 to TRBJ2-2; 8 nucleotides line up with TRBD2. Germline CDR1 is LGHNA and CDR2 is YNFKEQ. CDR3 length: 15 residues. With V trimmed by 3 bases and J by 5 bases, 5 bases remained unmatched. DNA for the CDR3: TGTGCCAGCAGCCACAGCGGGAGAGGGACCGGGGAGCTGTTTTTT. Encoded protein: CASSHSGRGTGELFF.

The chain is built from TRBV7-9 and TRBJ2-3, with 11 bases matching TRBD2. Germline V gene data show CDR1 as SEHNR and CDR2 as FQNEAQ (reference sequence). V gave up 1 base and J gave up 4 bases; unmatched junction bases: 13. The CDR3 consists of 19 residues. In nucleotides, the CDR3 is TGTGCCAGCAGCTTAGAAATATTCACTAGCGGGAGATTGGCAGATACGCAGTATTTT. It translates to CASSLEIFTSGRLADTQYF.

The chain joins TRBV6-5 to TRBJ1-2; D is possibly TRBD1 (5 bases). The CDR3 runs 14 residues. Germline assignment: CDR1 MNHEY and CDR2 SVGAGI. Trimming took 0 bases from V and 3 from J, leaving 8 bases between them. As DNA, the CDR3 is TGTGCCAGCAGTTACTCTGACAGCTACTATGGCTACACCTTC. Its protein product is CASSYSDSYYGYTF.

In the case of this clone: A read error may account for a junction end that differs from germline. This chain joins TRBV5-1 and TRBJ2-1, with 8 bases aligning to TRBD1. Germline CDR1 SGHRS, CDR2 YFSETQ. The length of the CDR3 is 14 residues. CDR3 region: CASSFGQGYDEQFF. The CDR3 bases are TGCGCCAGCAGCTTCGGACAGGGCTACGATGAGCAGTTCTTC.

The chain couples TRBV18 to TRBJ2-1; a possible D gene is TRBD2 (6 bases). The V end was cut by 3 bases, the J end by 12 bases, with 18 bases between. CDR3 size: 14 residues. Germline loops: CDR1 KGHSH, CDR2 LQKENI. CDR3 in DNA: TGTGCCAGCTCACCCGCAGCGATTTACGGGGGGCAGTTCTTC. Encoded protein: CASSPAAIYGGQFF.

This clone was seen more than once but under ten times. The chain combines TRBV30 with TRBJ1-2; 10 nucleotides match TRBD1. The trim removed 2 bases at V and 2 bases at J, leaving 5 bases unmatched. The length of the CDR3 is 15 residues. Germline lookup yields CDR1 GTSNPN and CDR2 SVGIG (reference sequence). CDR3: CAWSTPGQGNYGYTF. DNA for the CDR3: TGTGCCTGGAGTACTCCGGGACAGGGGAACTATGGCTACACCTTC. The full variable domain, in which reference TRBV30 and TRBJ1-2 provide the parts outside the CDR3, is SQTIHQWPATLVQPVGSPLSLECTVEGTSNPNLYWYRQAAGRGLQLLFYSVGIGQISSEVPQNLSASRPQDRQFILSSKKLLLSDSGFYLCAWSTPGQGNYGYTFGSGTRLTVV.

This chain joins TRBV19 and TRBJ1-1; TRBD1 matches at 10 bases. V shed 3 bases and J 1 base; nucleotides not matched to a gene: 5. Germline V gene sequence: CDR1 LNHDA, CDR2 SQIVND (reference sequence). CDR3 length equals 16 residues. CDR3 nucleotides: TGTGCCAGTAGTATTGGACAGGGGGTCAAGAACACTGAAGCTTTCTTT. Translation: CASSIGQGVKNTEAFF.

The sample holds one count of this clone. J is TRBJ1-5 and V is TRBV2; D not certain. This CDR3 has 14 amino acids. From germline, CDR1 is SNHLY and CDR2 FYNNEI. V was clipped by 6 bases and J by 0 bases, with 9 bases between them. Here the CDR3 reads CASRVDNSNQPQHF. The CDR3 DNA follows: TGTGCCAGCAGGGTAGATAATAGCAATCAGCCCCAGCATTTT. The entire variable domain, with the rest obtained from reference TRBV2 and TRBJ1-5, is as follows: EPEVTQTPSHQVTQMGQEVILRCVPISNHLYFYWYRQILGQKVEFLVSFYNNEISEKSEIFDDQFSVERPDGSNFTLKIRSTKLEDSAMYFCASRVDNSNQPQHFGDGTRLSIL.

The rearrangement joins TRBV5-1 to TRBJ1-5; D possibly corresponds to TRBD1 (5 bases). Germline values: CDR1 SGHRS, CDR2 YFSETQ. The CDR3 extends over 14 amino acids. V was shortened by 2 bases and J by 3 bases, with 9 bases between the two germline ends. The DNA of the CDR3 is TGCGCCAGCAGCTTAGGAGGGGACAATCAGCCCCAGCATTTT. As protein: CASSLGGDNQPQHF. Using reference TRBV5-1 and TRBJ1-5 for the parts outside the CDR3, the full variable domain is KAGVTQTPRYLIKTRGQQVTLSCSPISGHRSVSWYQQTPGQGLQFLFEYFSETQRNKGNFPGRFSGRQFSNSRSEMNVSTLELGDSALYLCASSLGGDNQPQHFGDGTRLSIL.

The chain combines TRBV28 with TRBJ2-5, with TRBD2 as a possible D gene (6 bases). The CDR3 is 17 residues long. Trimming took off 2 bases at V and 3 bases at J, with 19 bases between the two ends. The V gene's germline CDR1 is MDHEN and CDR2 SYDVKM. In DNA form, the CDR3 reads TGTGCCAGCAGTTTAGGATTAGCGGCCCCCCTAGAAGAGACCCAGTACTTC. This gives the protein CASSLGLAAPLEETQYF.

The chain couples TRBV7-8 to TRBJ2-7; 14 bases agree with TRBD2. Trimming removed 5 bases from V and 1 base from J; junction bases left unmatched: 7. Germline loops: CDR1 SGHVS, CDR2 FQNEAQ. The CDR3 runs 17 residues. The chain's CDR3 is CASSPWTSGRTSYEQYF. The DNA for the CDR3 is TGTGCCAGCAGCCCATGGACTAGCGGGAGGACTTCCTACGAGCAGTACTTC.

The chain couples TRBV4-2 to TRBJ2-1, with 8 bases identical to TRBD2. V was clipped by 0 bases and J by 4 bases; unmatched bases: 8. The CDR3 consists of 17 residues. Germline loops: CDR1 LGHNA, CDR2 YNFKEQ. CDR3: CASSQDGSGSRYNEQFF. The CDR3 coding sequence is TGTGCCAGCAGCCAAGACGGAAGCGGGAGTAGGTACAATGAGCAGTTCTTC.

The chain employs TRBV6-5 and TRBJ2-7, with 7 positions matching TRBD1. CDR1 and CDR2 from the germline V gene are MNHEY and SVGAGI. The J segment lost 0 bases and the V segment lost 6 bases, leaving 8 bases of the junction unmatched. This CDR3 contains 15 residues. The CDR3 sequence is CASSLGTALSYEQYF. CDR3 nucleotide sequence: TGTGCCAGCAGCCTCGGGACAGCTCTCTCCTACGAGCAGTACTTC.

This clone was found once. For the CDR3, the DNA is TGTGCCAGTACAAGCCCCTACTACAATGAGCAGTTCTTC. Amino acids: CASTSPYYNEQFF. The V and J genes are TRBV19 and TRBJ2-1; no clear D. The length of the CDR3 is 13 residues. Trimming cost V 7 bases and J 3 bases, with 10 bases left between them. CDR1 is LNHDA and CDR2 is SQIVND in the germline V gene (reference sequence).

This clone was counted once. The genes are TRBV6-1 and TRBJ2-7; D remains ambiguous. Looked up from germline, CDR1 is MNHNS and CDR2 is SASEGT. The CDR3 totals 13 residues. V lost 4 bases and J 6 bases, leaving 13 bases between the germline ends. CDR3 in amino acids: CASSAVQASEQYF. CDR3 sequence (DNA): TGTGCCAGCAGTGCCGTTCAGGCCTCCGAGCAGTACTTC.

The chain combines TRBV19 with TRBJ2-1, with 7 bases lining up with TRBD2. Germline-derived CDR1 and CDR2 are LNHDA and SQIVND (reference sequence). V lost 4 bases and J lost 8; bases outside the gene matches: 8. CDR3 length: 14 amino acids. CDR3 in amino acids: CASSRVGGPDEQFF. The DNA for the CDR3 is TGTGCCAGTAGTAGGGTGGGAGGGCCGGATGAGCAGTTCTTC. Using reference TRBV19 and TRBJ2-1 for the parts outside the CDR3, the full variable domain is DGGITQSPKYLFRKEGQNVTLSCEQNLNHDAMYWYRQDPGQGLRLIYYSQIVNDFQKGDIAEGYSVSREKKESFPLTVTSAQKNPTAFYLCASSRVGGPDEQFFGPGTRLTVL.

This clone occurred once. The rearrangement joins TRBV5-8 to TRBJ1-3; D possibly corresponds to TRBD1 (6 bases). Trimming took 6 bases from V and 0 from J, leaving 13 bases between them. In germline, CDR1 is SGHTS, CDR2 YDEGEE. The CDR3 loop spans 15 amino acids. The CDR3 DNA reads TGTGCCAGCACCGCACAGGGTTACTCTGGAAACACCATATATTTT. Amino acids: CASTAQGYSGNTIYF.

This clone has a handful of counts. The chain couples TRBV6-5 to TRBJ2-7, with a weak D call TRBD1 (5 bases). Trimming left V 6 bases short and J 6 bases short, with 15 bases between. The CDR3 has 13 residues. Per germline, CDR1 MNHEY and CDR2 SVGAGI. CDR3 bases: TGTGCCAGCAGGGCGTGGGGCGCCACCGAGCAGTACTTC. Amino acids: CASRAWGATEQYF.

This clone has just a few counts. The chain recombines TRBV2 with TRBJ1-1, with D tentatively TRBD1 (5 bases). This CDR3 region has 13 residues. The V end was cut by 5 bases, the J end by 2 bases, with 9 bases between. Germline lookup yields CDR1 SNHLY and CDR2 FYNNEI. CDR3 sequence: CASSTQANTEAFF. In nucleotides, the CDR3 is TGTGCCAGCAGTACACAGGCAAACACTGAAGCTTTCTTT.

V and J are TRBV5-1 and TRBJ1-1, with unresolved D. Per the germline V gene, CDR1 is SGHRS and CDR2 is YFSETQ. The CDR3 spans 14 residues. V lost 1 base to trimming and J lost 4 bases, with 11 bases between them. CDR3 residues: CASSLNGFSTEAFF. Written as DNA, the CDR3 is TGCGCCAGCAGCTTGAATGGTTTTAGCACTGAAGCTTTCTTT.

V usage is TRBV7-9 and J usage is TRBJ2-1; tentatively, D is TRBD2 (5 bases). V lost 2 bases and J lost 5, with 13 bases in between. Germline loops: CDR1 SEHNR, CDR2 FQNEAQ (reference sequence). The CDR3 consists of 15 residues. CDR3 loop: CASSLSIGRDNEQFF. CDR3 nucleotides: TGTGCCAGCAGCTTATCGATAGGGCGGGACAATGAGCAGTTCTTC.

The J gene is TRBJ2-2, the V gene TRBV10-3, with 9 bases lining up with TRBD2. V shed 2 bases and J 3 bases; nucleotides not matched to a gene: 4. CDR1 is ENHRY and CDR2 is SYGVKD in the germline V gene. CDR3 length: 16 residues. CDR3 in amino acids: CAISEVTSGYTGELFF. The CDR3 DNA sequence: TGTGCCATCAGTGAGGTGACTAGCGGCTACACCGGGGAGCTGTTTTTT.

The chain couples TRBV6-5 to TRBJ2-7, with no clear D. CDR1 and CDR2 from the germline V gene are MNHEY and SVGAGI. The CDR3 contains 13 residues. V dropped 6 bases and J dropped 2 bases, with 11 bases sitting between them. CDR3 sequence: CASRSLTTYEQYF. As DNA, the CDR3 is TGTGCCAGCAGATCACTGACAACCTACGAGCAGTACTTC.

The chain recombines TRBV4-1 with TRBJ2-7; 13 positions match TRBD2. In germline, CDR1 is MGHRA, CDR2 YSYEKL. CDR3 size: 18 residues. Trimming at V came to 2 bases and at J to 1 base, leaving 8 bases not matched to a gene. CDR3 nucleotides: TGCGCCAGCAGCCAATCACTAGCGGGAGGGCCCAGGTCCTACGAGCAGTACTTC. Amino acid sequence: CASSQSLAGGPRSYEQYF.

This clone was seen only a few times. The chain joins TRBV4-2 to TRBJ2-7, with 7 nucleotides matching TRBD2. The germline gives CDR1 LGHNA, CDR2 YNFKEQ. Losses at the gene ends were 4 bases for V and 6 bases for J; bases not matched to a gene: 9. CDR3 length equals 14 residues. For the CDR3, the DNA is TGTGCCAGCAGCCCCCCCAGGGCTAGCGGCGAGCAGTACTTC. Its protein is CASSPPRASGEQYF.

This chain links TRBV18 with TRBJ2-1; 9 bases match TRBD1. Germline CDR1 is KGHSH and CDR2 is LQKENI. With V trimmed by 1 base and J by 3 bases, 4 bases remained unmatched. This CDR3 spans 16 amino acids. CDR3 DNA sequence: TGTGCCAGCTCACCACTTTCGGACAGGGGCTACAATGAGCAGTTCTTC. This gives the protein CASSPLSDRGYNEQFF. Variable domain in full (rest from reference TRBV18 and TRBJ2-1): NAGVMQNPRHLVRRRGQEARLRCSPMKGHSHVYWYRQLPEEGLKFMVYLQKENIIDESGMPKERFSAEFPKEGPSILRIQQVVRGDSAAYFCASSPLSDRGYNEQFFGPGTRLTVL.

This clone is a singleton in its sample. The V gene is TRBV5-1, the J gene TRBJ2-1; tentatively, D is TRBD2 (5 bases). CDR1 and CDR2 (germline): SGHRS, YFSETQ. With 4 bases removed from V and 0 bases from J, the gap between germline ends came to 11 bases. The CDR3 is 15 amino acids. The CDR3 region has the DNA TGCGCCAGCAGCCCCTGGACTGGCTCCTACAATGAGCAGTTCTTC. This sequence encodes CASSPWTGSYNEQFF.

This CDR3 is CASSLYRGPTDTQYF. In DNA form, the CDR3 reads TGTGCCAGCAGCTTATACAGGGGCCCCACAGATACGCAGTATTTT. The chain employs TRBV7-8 and TRBJ2-3, with 7 bases aligning to TRBD1. With V trimmed by 2 bases and J by 2 bases, 4 bases remained unmatched. This CDR3 is built from 15 residues. The germline V gene has CDR1 SGHVS and CDR2 FQNEAQ.

The sample holds a few counts of this clone. J is TRBJ1-4 and V is TRBV2; D is ambiguous. This CDR3 spans 16 amino acids. Germline CDR1 SNHLY, CDR2 FYNNEI. Trimming pared 4 bases from V and 4 bases from J, leaving 16 bases between. The CDR3 spells CASSVRLTQINEKLFF. The DNA of the CDR3 is TGTGCCAGCAGTGTCCGGCTAACACAGATTAATGAAAAACTGTTTTTT.